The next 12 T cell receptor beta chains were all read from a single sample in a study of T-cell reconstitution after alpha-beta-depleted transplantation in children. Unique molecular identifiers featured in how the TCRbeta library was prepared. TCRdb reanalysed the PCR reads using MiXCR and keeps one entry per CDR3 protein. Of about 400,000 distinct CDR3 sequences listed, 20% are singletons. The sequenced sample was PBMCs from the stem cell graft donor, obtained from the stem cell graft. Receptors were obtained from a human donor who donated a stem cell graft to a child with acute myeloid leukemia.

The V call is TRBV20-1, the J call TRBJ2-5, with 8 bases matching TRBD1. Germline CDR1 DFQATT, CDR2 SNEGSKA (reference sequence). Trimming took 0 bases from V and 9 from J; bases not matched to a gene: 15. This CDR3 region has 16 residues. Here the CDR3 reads CSARDISGGQGGSQYF. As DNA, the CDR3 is TGCAGTGCTAGAGATATAAGCGGAGGACAGGGAGGTTCCCAGTACTTC.

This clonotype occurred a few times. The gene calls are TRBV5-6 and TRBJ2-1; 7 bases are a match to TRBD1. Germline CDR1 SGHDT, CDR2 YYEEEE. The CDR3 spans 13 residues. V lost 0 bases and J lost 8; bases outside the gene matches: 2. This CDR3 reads CASSLGDRDEQFF. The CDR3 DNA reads TGTGCCAGCAGCTTGGGGGACAGAGATGAGCAGTTCTTC.

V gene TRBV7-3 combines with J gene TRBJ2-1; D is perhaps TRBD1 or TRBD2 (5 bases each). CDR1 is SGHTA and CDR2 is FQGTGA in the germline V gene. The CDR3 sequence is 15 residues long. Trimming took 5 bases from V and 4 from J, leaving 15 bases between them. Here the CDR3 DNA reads TGTGCCAGCAGCAAGACCGGGACGGATTACAATGAGCAGTTCTTC. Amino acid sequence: CASSKTGTDYNEQFF.

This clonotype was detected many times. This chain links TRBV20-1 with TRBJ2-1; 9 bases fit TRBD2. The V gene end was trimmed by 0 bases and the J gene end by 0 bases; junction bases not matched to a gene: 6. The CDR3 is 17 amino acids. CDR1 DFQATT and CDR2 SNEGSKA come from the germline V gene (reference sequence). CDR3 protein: CSARDYLAGISYNEQFF. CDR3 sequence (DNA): TGCAGTGCTAGAGACTATCTAGCGGGAATCTCCTACAATGAGCAGTTCTTC.

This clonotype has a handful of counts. The CDR3 here is CATSRDGSGIQEQFF. DNA for the CDR3: TGTGCCACCAGCAGAGATGGTAGCGGAATTCAAGAGCAGTTCTTC. The chain combines TRBV15 with TRBJ2-1, with a possible D match to TRBD2 (6 bases). The germline CDR1 and CDR2 sequences are LNHNV and YYDKDF (reference sequence). The CDR3 runs 15 residues. V lost 0 bases to trimming and J lost 10 bases, with 16 bases between them.

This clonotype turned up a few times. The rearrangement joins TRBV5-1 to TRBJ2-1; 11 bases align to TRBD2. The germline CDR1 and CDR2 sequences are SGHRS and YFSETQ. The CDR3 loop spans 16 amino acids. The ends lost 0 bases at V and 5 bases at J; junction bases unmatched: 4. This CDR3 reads CASSLELLAGDNEQFF. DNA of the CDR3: TGCGCCAGCAGCTTGGAACTACTAGCGGGAGACAATGAGCAGTTCTTC.

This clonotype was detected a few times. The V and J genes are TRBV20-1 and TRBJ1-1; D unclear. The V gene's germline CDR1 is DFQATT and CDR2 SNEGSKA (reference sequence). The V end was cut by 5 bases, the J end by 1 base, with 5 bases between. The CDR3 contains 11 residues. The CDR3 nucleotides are TGCAGTGCTCTGACGAACACTGAAGCTTTCTTT. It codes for CSALTNTEAFF.

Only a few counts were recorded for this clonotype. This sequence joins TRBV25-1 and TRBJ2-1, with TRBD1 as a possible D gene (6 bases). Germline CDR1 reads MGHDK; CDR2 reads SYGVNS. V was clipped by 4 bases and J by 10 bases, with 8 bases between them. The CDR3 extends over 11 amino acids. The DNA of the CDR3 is TGTGCCAGCAGTGGGGGACAAGAGCAGTTCTTC. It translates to CASSGGQEQFF.

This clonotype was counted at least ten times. The CDR3 DNA reads TGCAGTGCTAGAGATGGACACATAGCGGGACTAGGGGAGCAGTACTTC. It encodes CSARDGHIAGLGEQYF. The chain is built from TRBV20-1 and TRBJ2-7, with TRBD2 identical over 8 bases. Germline V gene data show CDR1 as DFQATT and CDR2 as SNEGSKA (reference sequence). This CDR3 has 16 amino acids. Trimming took 0 bases from V and 7 from J; bases not matched to a gene: 14.

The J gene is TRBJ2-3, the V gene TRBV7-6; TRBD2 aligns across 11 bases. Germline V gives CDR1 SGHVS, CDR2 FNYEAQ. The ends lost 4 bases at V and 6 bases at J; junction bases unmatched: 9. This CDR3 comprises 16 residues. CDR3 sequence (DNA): TGTGCCAGCAGCTCGGGACTAGCGGTACCGCAGGATACGCAGTATTTT. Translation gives CASSSGLAVPQDTQYF.

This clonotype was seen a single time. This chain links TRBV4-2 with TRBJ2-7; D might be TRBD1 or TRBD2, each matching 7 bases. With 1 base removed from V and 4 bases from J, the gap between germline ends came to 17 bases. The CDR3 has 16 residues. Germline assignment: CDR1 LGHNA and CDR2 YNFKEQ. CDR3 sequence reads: CASSQGQGEGQYEQYF. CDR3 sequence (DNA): TGTGCCAGCAGCCAAGGGCAGGGGGAGGGCCAGTACGAGCAGTACTTC.

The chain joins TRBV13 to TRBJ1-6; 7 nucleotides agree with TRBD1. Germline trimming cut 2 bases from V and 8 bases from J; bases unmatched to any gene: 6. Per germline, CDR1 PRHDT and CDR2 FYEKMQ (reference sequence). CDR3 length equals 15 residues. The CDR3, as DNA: TGTGCCAGCAGCTTAAGACAGGGAGATGATTCACCCCTCCACTTT. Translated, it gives CASSLRQGDDSPLHF.